This T cell receptor beta chain was recovered during a study of T cell changes during pregnancy in multiple sclerosis. TCRdb's table, derived via immunoSEQ multiplex PCR, lists solely in-frame clones and lacks some. The table has 75,000 to 95,000 clones, around 90% seen once. Germline lookup yields CDR1 SEHNR and CDR2 FQNEAQ (reference sequence). V lost 2 bases, J lost 2 bases, and 12 bases lay in between. This CDR3 region has 16 residues. This receptor was identified in a female donor with multiple sclerosis, enrolled in a pregnancy study. The sequencing here drew on peripheral blood, taken before pregnancy. The chain combines TRBV7-9 with TRBJ1-4; no reliable D call. The CDR3 nucleotides are TGTGCCAGCAGCTTAATTTCAGGCGCCACTAATGAAAAACTGTTTTTT. Translated, it gives CASSLISGATNEKLFF.